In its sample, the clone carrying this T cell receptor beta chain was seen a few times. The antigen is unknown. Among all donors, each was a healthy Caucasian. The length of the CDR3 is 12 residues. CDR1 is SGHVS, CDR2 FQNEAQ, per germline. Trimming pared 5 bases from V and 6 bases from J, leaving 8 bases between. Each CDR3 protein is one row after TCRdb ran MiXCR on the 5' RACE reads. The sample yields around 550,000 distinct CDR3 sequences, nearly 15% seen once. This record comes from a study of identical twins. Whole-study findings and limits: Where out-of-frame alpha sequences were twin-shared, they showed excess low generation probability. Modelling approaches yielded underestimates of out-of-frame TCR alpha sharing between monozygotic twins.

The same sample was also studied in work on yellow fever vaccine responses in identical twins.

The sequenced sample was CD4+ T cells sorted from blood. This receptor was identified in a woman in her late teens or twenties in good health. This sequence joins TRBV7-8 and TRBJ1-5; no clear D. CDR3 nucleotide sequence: TGTGCCAGCAGCCACCTTGGTCAGCCCCAGCATTTT. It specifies CASSHLGQPQHF.